The 32 T cell receptor beta chains below come from one sample, sequenced in a study of T-cell reconstitution after alpha-beta-depleted transplantation in children (dated by TCRdb to 2016 to 2017). In the paper's terms, the treatment or condition label means: allogeneic hematopoietic cell transplantation with graft depleted of TCRalphabeta T cells and CD19 B cells. Receptor amplification or capture employed PCR. For sequencing, an Illumina HiSeq 2500 was employed. TCR library preparation used molecular barcoding, with unique molecular identifiers applied to normalize quantification of the TCRbeta repertoire. Using fastp trimming at Q25 and MiXCR clonotype assembly, TCRdb reanalyzed the public sequencing data and kept in-frame beta chains. Rows matching on CDR3 protein sequence are summarized as one entry with the most common DNA and genes. This sample lists fewer than 750,000 distinct CDR3 sequences; 25% to 30% were detected once. The ten largest make up 35% to 40% of the sample.

Sequenced here: PBMCs, sampled before TCRalphabeta/CD19-depleted stem cell transplant. These receptor sequences come from a boy less than two years old with Wiskott-Aldrich syndrome, due to receive a stem cell transplant.

The chain couples TRBV13 to TRBJ2-1; 10 bases agree with TRBD2. The germline CDR1 and CDR2 sequences are PRHDT and FYEKMQ (reference sequence). Trimming took 4 bases from V and 9 from J; bases not matched to a gene: 12. The CDR3 has 16 residues. CDR3: CASSSAPSGRVGEQFF. The CDR3 DNA reads as TGTGCCAGCAGCTCAGCGCCTAGCGGGAGAGTTGGTGAGCAGTTCTTC.

In nucleotides, the CDR3 is TGCAGCGTAGGGGGGCGGCAGCCCCAGCATTTT. Protein product: CSVGGRQPQHF. The chain recombines TRBV29-1 with TRBJ1-5; D is possibly TRBD1 (6 bases). The CDR3 runs 11 residues. CDR1 and CDR2 (germline): SQVTM, ANQGSEA. Deletions cut 6 bases from V and 7 bases from J, with 10 bases between.

V is TRBV12-3 or TRBV12-4 and J is TRBJ2-1, with D perhaps TRBD1 (5 bases). V lost 3 bases, J lost 8 bases, and 8 bases lay in between. The length of the CDR3 is 12 residues. CDR3 loop: CASSFLGDEQFF. CDR3 in DNA: TGTGCCAGCAGTTTCTTAGGGGATGAGCAGTTCTTC.

This clonotype has only a few counts. V and J are TRBV20-1 and TRBJ1-5; no clear D. Germline lookup yields CDR1 DFQATT and CDR2 SNEGSKA (reference sequence). This CDR3 has 13 residues. Trimming cost V 1 base and J 3 bases, with 7 bases left between them. The CDR3 DNA reads TGCAGTGCTAGAGCTGACAACAATCAGCCCCAGCATTTT. Translating it yields CSARADNNQPQHF.

This clonotype was counted only a few times. This chain joins TRBV24-1 and TRBJ1-1, with D unresolved. The germline CDR1 and CDR2 sequences are KGHDR and SFDVKD. Trimming removed 3 bases from V and 1 base from J, with 11 bases in between. The CDR3 covers 15 residues. The CDR3 region is CATSDPSGGNTEAFF. The CDR3 DNA reads as TGTGCCACCAGTGATCCGAGTGGAGGGAACACTGAAGCTTTCTTT.

V is TRBV5-1 and J is TRBJ2-1, with TRBD2 as a possible D gene (6 bases). The germline V gene has CDR1 SGHRS and CDR2 YFSETQ. CDR3 length: 15 residues. The V end was cut by 0 bases, the J end by 9 bases, with 16 bases between. The CDR3 region has the DNA TGCGCCAGCAGCTTGGGCACTAGCTTTGATAGTGAGCAGTTCTTC. Protein product: CASSLGTSFDSEQFF.

The rearrangement uses TRBV6-2 or TRBV6-3 and TRBJ2-5; the D gene is possibly TRBD2 (6 bases). Germline V CDR1 and CDR2: MNHEY, SVGEGT. This CDR3 is 15 amino acids long. V shed 6 bases and J shed 1 base, with 15 bases lying between them. CDR3 coding DNA: TGTGCCAGCAGGGGGCCTGACGGGAGCCAAGAGACCCAGTACTTC. This sequence encodes CASRGPDGSQETQYF.

This clonotype was counted only a few times. The chain joins TRBV20-1 to TRBJ2-1; D is tentatively TRBD1 or TRBD2 (5 bases each). Looked up from germline, CDR1 is DFQATT and CDR2 is SNEGSKA (reference sequence). The CDR3 runs 11 residues. With 8 bases removed from V and 6 bases from J, the gap between germline ends came to 11 bases. CDR3 coding DNA: TGCAGTCATCGGGACCGCAATGAGCAGTTCTTC. This encodes CSHRDRNEQFF.

This chain joins TRBV5-1 and TRBJ2-7; D gene uncertain. The germline V gene encodes CDR1 SGHRS and CDR2 YFSETQ. The CDR3 loop spans 14 amino acids. The V end lost 3 bases, the J end lost 3 bases, and 13 bases lay between the germline ends. The CDR3 loop is CASSSRAANYEQYF. CDR3 nucleotides: TGCGCCAGCAGCTCTCGGGCGGCGAACTACGAGCAGTACTTC.

There are a few counts of this clonotype. This sequence joins TRBV10-3 and TRBJ2-3, with TRBD2 identical over 7 bases. The V gene end was trimmed by 7 bases and the J gene end by 5 bases; junction bases not matched to a gene: 6. CDR3 length: 13 amino acids. Germline values: CDR1 ENHRY, CDR2 SYGVKD. CDR3: CAIMAGEVDTQYF. In DNA form, the CDR3 reads TGTGCCATCATGGCGGGAGAAGTAGATACGCAGTATTTT.

The chain couples TRBV5-4 to TRBJ1-2; tentatively, D is TRBD1 (6 bases). The CDR3 has 17 residues. The germline V gene encodes CDR1 SGHNT and CDR2 YYREEE (reference sequence). The V end was cut by 0 bases, the J end by 6 bases, with 21 bases between. The CDR3 coding sequence is TGTGCCAGCAGCTTGGCCACGGGGGGCAACCTCCCCGATGGCTACACCTTC. Encoded protein: CASSLATGGNLPDGYTF.

The V call is TRBV20-1, the J call TRBJ2-7; TRBD2 matches at 9 bases. V trimming: 3 bases; J trimming: 2 bases; junction bases outside the gene matches: 5. CDR1 is DFQATT and CDR2 is SNEGSKA in the germline V gene (reference sequence). There are 14 residues in the CDR3. CDR3 nucleotides: TGCAGTGCTAGGGGACTAGCCCATACCTACGAGCAGTACTTC. Protein product: CSARGLAHTYEQYF.

The rearrangement joins TRBV7-6 to TRBJ2-5, with TRBD1 matching over 8 bases. The CDR3 has 17 amino acids. V shed 1 base, J shed 6 bases, and the junction held 13 bases outside the gene matches. Germline values: CDR1 SGHVS, CDR2 FNYEAQ. CDR3 sequence (DNA): TGTGCCAGCAGCTTAGAACTCCGTGACAGGGGCATGAAGACCCAGTACTTC. Protein: CASSLELRDRGMKTQYF.

The chain has TRBV7-2 and TRBJ2-3; 8 bases map to TRBD1. Per germline, CDR1 SGHTA and CDR2 FQGNSA. J lost 4 bases, V lost 4 bases, and 10 bases had no gene match. The CDR3 is 16 residues long. This CDR3 reads CASSSKRDRLPDTQYF. The CDR3 DNA is TGTGCCAGCAGCTCCAAACGGGACAGGTTACCAGATACGCAGTATTTT.

The rearrangement links TRBV14 to TRBJ2-2, with D unresolved. V gave up 3 bases and J gave up 0 bases, with 5 bases separating them. Germline CDR1 SGHDN, CDR2 FVKESK. This CDR3 region has 14 residues. The CDR3 DNA reads as TGTGCCAGCAGCCACTGGGCGAACACCGGGGAGCTGTTTTTT. Amino acid sequence: CASSHWANTGELFF. Looking up the rest from reference TRBV14 and TRBJ2-2 gives the full variable domain: EAGVTQFPSHSVIEKGQTVTLRCDPISGHDNLYWYRRVMGKEIKFLLHFVKESKQDESGMPNNRFLAERTGGTYSTLKVQPAELEDSGVYFCASSHWANTGELFFGEGSRLTVL.

This clonotype was counted a few times. The chain has TRBV18 and TRBJ2-7; D is undetermined. Germline loops: CDR1 KGHSH, CDR2 LQKENI. The CDR3 is made up of 13 amino acids. The V end lost 3 bases, the J end lost 4 bases, and 10 bases lay between the germline ends. DNA for the CDR3: TGTGCCAGCTCACCTCTCACGGTATACGAGCAGTACTTC. It is translated as CASSPLTVYEQYF. The variable domain in full, completed from reference TRBV18 and TRBJ2-7, reads NAGVMQNPRHLVRRRGQEARLRCSPMKGHSHVYWYRQLPEEGLKFMVYLQKENIIDESGMPKERFSAEFPKEGPSILRIQQVVRGDSAAYFCASSPLTVYEQYFGPGTRLTVT.

This clonotype was detected a few times. J is TRBJ2-1 and V is TRBV5-1; D is undetermined. Trimming cost V 1 base and J 8 bases, with 13 bases left between them. Germline CDR1 reads SGHRS; CDR2 reads YFSETQ. CDR3 length equals 14 residues. The CDR3 here is CASSLRSRIYEQFF. Written as DNA, the CDR3 is TGCGCCAGCAGCTTGAGGTCTAGAATTTATGAGCAGTTCTTC.

This clonotype was recorded a few times. The rearrangement links TRBV5-5 to TRBJ2-3; weak D call: TRBD1 (5 bases). V was shortened by 0 bases and J by 8 bases, with 19 bases between the two germline ends. The CDR3 consists of 16 residues. Germline CDR1 SGHKS, CDR2 YYEKEE (reference sequence). The CDR3 DNA is TGTGCCAGCAGCTTGGACGGTTCAGGGATGACGGCTACGCAGTATTTT. This codes for CASSLDGSGMTATQYF.

The V call is TRBV5-1, the J call TRBJ2-7; the match to TRBD2 covers 8 bases. Losses at the gene ends were 5 bases for V and 6 bases for J; bases not matched to a gene: 10. This CDR3 spans 14 amino acids. The germline V gene encodes CDR1 SGHRS and CDR2 YFSETQ. CDR3 amino acids: CASRILSGSVEQYF. For the CDR3, the DNA is TGCGCCAGCAGAATCTTGAGCGGGAGCGTCGAGCAGTACTTC.

About this clonotype itself: At one end the junction does not follow the germline gene, possibly because of a read error. The V call is TRBV20-1, the J call TRBJ1-5; D is perhaps TRBD1 (6 bases). The germline V gene encodes CDR1 DFQATT and CDR2 SNEGSKA (reference sequence). This CDR3 has 17 residues. This CDR3 is CCARGGQAGRINQPQHF. The DNA for the CDR3 is TGCTGTGCTAGAGGGGGGCAGGCTGGCCGAATAAATCAGCCCCAGCATTTT.

This chain links TRBV2 with TRBJ1-5; tentative D call: TRBD1 (5 bases). Germline lookup yields CDR1 SNHLY and CDR2 FYNNEI. The CDR3 covers 15 residues. V was cut by 7 bases and J by 2 bases, with 15 bases left in between. CDR3 DNA sequence: TGTGCCAGCAATAGAAGGGGAGGCGGCAATCAGCCCCAGCATTTT. This translates into CASNRRGGGNQPQHF.

This chain joins TRBV12-3 or TRBV12-4 and TRBJ2-3, with D unresolved. Trimming took off 5 bases at V and 4 bases at J, with 7 bases between the two ends. The CDR3 spans 12 residues. The CDR3 sequence is CASSRYSDTQYF. The CDR3 bases are TGTGCCAGCAGTAGGTATTCAGATACGCAGTATTTT.

This chain joins TRBV5-1 and TRBJ2-3; 11 positions agree with TRBD2. This CDR3 comprises 15 residues. The J segment lost 6 bases and the V segment lost 4 bases, leaving 7 bases of the junction unmatched. Germline V CDR1 and CDR2: SGHRS, YFSETQ. The CDR3 protein is CASSELSGRVDTQYF. In DNA, the CDR3 is TGCGCCAGCAGCGAGCTTAGCGGGAGGGTGGATACGCAGTATTTT.

The chain recombines TRBV27 with TRBJ1-5, with D hard to call. The V gene lost 5 bases and the J gene lost 6 bases, with 11 bases spanning the gap. CDR1 and CDR2 (germline): MNHEY, SMNVEV (reference sequence). The CDR3 has 13 residues. The CDR3 loop reads CASSLQRFQPQHF. Written as DNA, the CDR3 is TGTGCCAGCAGTCTACAGCGGTTTCAGCCCCAGCATTTT.

This clonotype turned up a few times. The V and J genes are TRBV5-1 and TRBJ2-1, with D uncertain. The V end lost 4 bases, the J end lost 1 base, and 15 bases lay between the germline ends. CDR1 is SGHRS and CDR2 is YFSETQ in the germline V gene. The CDR3 has 16 amino acids. The CDR3 DNA is TGCGCCAGCAGCCTCGACGATTTAGGTTCCTACAATGAGCAGTTCTTC. Translation gives CASSLDDLGSYNEQFF.

In this sample, this clonotype turned up a few times. This chain links TRBV7-9 with TRBJ1-5; 8 nucleotides agree with TRBD1. Unmatched junction bases numbered 7, after V lost 5 bases and J lost 7 bases. Germline CDR1 is SEHNR and CDR2 is FQNEAQ (reference sequence). CDR3 length: 14 amino acids. The CDR3 loop is CASSPGGKMQPQHF. The CDR3 region has the DNA TGTGCCAGCAGCCCAGGGGGCAAGATGCAGCCCCAGCATTTT.

The chain couples TRBV27 to TRBJ2-5; 12 nucleotides align to TRBD2. This CDR3 region has 15 residues. CDR1 is MNHEY and CDR2 is SMNVEV in the germline V gene (reference sequence). V gave up 6 bases and J gave up 5 bases; unmatched junction bases: 7. CDR3 bases: TGTGCCAGCAGAGCTAGCGGGAGGGCCATGGAGACCCAGTACTTC. Translated, it gives CASRASGRAMETQYF.

The rearrangement links TRBV7-2 to TRBJ2-6; D call uncertain. V was cut by 1 base and J by 0 bases, with 4 bases left in between. Germline V gene data show CDR1 as SGHTA and CDR2 as FQGNSA. This CDR3 comprises 15 residues. The CDR3: CASSLESSGANVLTF. The CDR3 DNA follows: TGTGCCAGCAGCTTAGAGAGCTCTGGGGCCAACGTCCTGACTTTC.

This clonotype showed up just a few times. The chain joins TRBV5-1 to TRBJ2-5, with D possibly matching TRBD1 (5 bases). The ends were cut back, 0 bases at V and 3 bases at J, with 6 bases in the middle. The CDR3 length is 13 residues. CDR1 is SGHRS and CDR2 is YFSETQ in the germline V gene. DNA for the CDR3: TGCGCCAGCAGCTTGGTGACAGAAGAGACCCAGTACTTC. Its translation is CASSLVTEETQYF. The entire variable domain, with the rest obtained from reference TRBV5-1 and TRBJ2-5, is as follows: KAGVTQTPRYLIKTRGQQVTLSCSPISGHRSVSWYQQTPGQGLQFLFEYFSETQRNKGNFPGRFSGRQFSNSRSEMNVSTLELGDSALYLCASSLVTEETQYFGPGTRLLVL.

Here the CDR3 DNA reads TGTGCCAGCAGCCTCCGCTCAGAGTCTGAAGCTTTCTTT. As protein: CASSLRSESEAFF. V is TRBV7-9 and J is TRBJ1-1; D gene uncertain. This CDR3 spans 13 amino acids. CDR1 and CDR2 from the germline V gene are SEHNR and FQNEAQ (reference sequence). Trimming took 5 bases from V and 6 from J, leaving 13 bases between them.

With respect to this clonotype: A much bigger clone sits one base away, suggesting this may be a read error. This chain uses TRBV5-1 with TRBJ2-3, with a possible D match to TRBD2 (7 bases). Germline lookup yields CDR1 SGHRS and CDR2 YFSETQ. The V gene lost 3 bases and the J gene lost 4 bases, with 9 bases spanning the gap. The CDR3 runs 13 residues. The CDR3 DNA reads as TGCGCCAGCAGCTGGGAGGGGGCAGATACGCAGTATTTT. Protein: CASSWEGADTQYF.

This clonotype has more than one count but fewer than ten. This chain uses TRBV28 with TRBJ2-7; D is uncertain. V dropped 5 bases and J dropped 2 bases, with 7 bases sitting between them. This CDR3 comprises 12 residues. Germline values: CDR1 MDHEN, CDR2 SYDVKM. In DNA form, the CDR3 reads TGTGCCAGCAGTACAATCACCTACGAGCAGTACTTC. Translated, it gives CASSTITYEQYF.